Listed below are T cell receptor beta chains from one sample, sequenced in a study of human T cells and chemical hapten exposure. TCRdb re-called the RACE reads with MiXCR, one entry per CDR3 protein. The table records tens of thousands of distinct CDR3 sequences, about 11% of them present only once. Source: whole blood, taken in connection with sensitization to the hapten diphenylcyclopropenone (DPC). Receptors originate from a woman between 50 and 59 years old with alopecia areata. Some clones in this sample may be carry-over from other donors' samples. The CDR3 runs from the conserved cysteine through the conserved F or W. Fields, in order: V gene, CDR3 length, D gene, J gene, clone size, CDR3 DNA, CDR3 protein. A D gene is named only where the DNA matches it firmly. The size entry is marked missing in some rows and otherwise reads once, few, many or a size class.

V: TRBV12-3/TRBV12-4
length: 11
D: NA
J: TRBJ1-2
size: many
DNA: TGTGCCAGCCGTGCTGGGGAAGGCTACACCTTC
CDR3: CASRAGEGYTF

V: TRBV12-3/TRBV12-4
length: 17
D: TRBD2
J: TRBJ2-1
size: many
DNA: TGTGCCAGCAGTTTTATTGGCGGCGGGAGGTCCTACAATGAGCAGTTCTTC
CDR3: CASSFIGGGRSYNEQFF

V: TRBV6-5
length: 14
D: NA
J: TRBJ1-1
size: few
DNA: TGTGCCAGCAGTTACTCCACGGGGAGCACTGAAGCTTTCTTT
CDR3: CASSYSTGSTEAFF

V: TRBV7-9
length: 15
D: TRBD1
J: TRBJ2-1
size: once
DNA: TGTGCCAGCAGCTCGCCCGGGACAGGGAAAAATGAGCAGTTCTTC
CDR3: CASSSPGTGKNEQFF

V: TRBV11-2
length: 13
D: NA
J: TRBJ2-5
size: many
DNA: TGTGCCAGCAGCTTAGACCTGGAAGAGACCCAGTACTTC
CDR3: CASSLDLEETQYF

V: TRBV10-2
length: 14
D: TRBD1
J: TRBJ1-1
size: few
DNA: TGCGCCAGCAGTTCGACAGGGGAGTACACTGAAGCTTTCTTT
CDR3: CASSSTGEYTEAFF

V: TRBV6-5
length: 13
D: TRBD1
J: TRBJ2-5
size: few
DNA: TGTGCCTCCGGACGGGACAGGGAAGAGACCCAGTACTTC
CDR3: CASGRDREETQYF

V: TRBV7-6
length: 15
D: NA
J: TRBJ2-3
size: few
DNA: TGTGCCAGCAGCGGTTTAGCAACTAGCACAGATACGCAGTATTTT
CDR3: CASSGLATSTDTQYF

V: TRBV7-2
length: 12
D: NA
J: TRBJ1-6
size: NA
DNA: TGTGCCAGCAGCTTGACGCCGCTACCCCTCCACTTT
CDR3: CASSLTPLPLHF

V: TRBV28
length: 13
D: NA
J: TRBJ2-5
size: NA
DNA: TGTGCCAGCCAAACAAGTCTCCAAGAGACCCAGTACTTC
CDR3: CASQTSLQETQYF

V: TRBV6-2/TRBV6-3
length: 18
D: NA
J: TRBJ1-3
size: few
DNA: TGTGCCAGCGCAACCCTGACGAAGGGACGGAGCTCTGGAAACACCATATATTTT
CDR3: CASATLTKGRSSGNTIYF

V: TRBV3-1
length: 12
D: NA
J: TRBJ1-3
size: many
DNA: TGTGCCAGCAGCCGCACTGGAAACACCATATATTTT
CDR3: CASSRTGNTIYF

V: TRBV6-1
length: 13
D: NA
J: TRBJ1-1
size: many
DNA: TGTGCCAGCAGTATTACACCCGCCCCTGAAGCTTTCTTT
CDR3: CASSITPAPEAFF

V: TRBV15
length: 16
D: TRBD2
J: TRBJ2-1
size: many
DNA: TGTGCCACCAGCAAAGGACTAGGCCTCTCCTACAATGAGCAGTTCTTC
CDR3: CATSKGLGLSYNEQFF

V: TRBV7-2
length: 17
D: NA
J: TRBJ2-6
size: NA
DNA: TGTGCCAGCAGCTTAGTGGCTTCGTTAGCTGGGGCCAACGTCCTGACTTTC
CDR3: CASSLVASLAGANVLTF

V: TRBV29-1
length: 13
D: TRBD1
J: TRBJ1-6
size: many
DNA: TGCAGCGTTGGGGACAGATATAATTCACCCCTCCACTTT
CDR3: CSVGDRYNSPLHF

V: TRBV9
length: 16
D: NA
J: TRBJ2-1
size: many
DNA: TGTGCCAGCAGCTCCGGGGTTACCACCTCCTACAATGAGCAGTTCTTC
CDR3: CASSSGVTTSYNEQFF

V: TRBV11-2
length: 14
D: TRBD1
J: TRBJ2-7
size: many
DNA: TGTGCCAGCAGCTTCCAGGGGGCAGGAAACGAGCAGTACTTC
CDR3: CASSFQGAGNEQYF

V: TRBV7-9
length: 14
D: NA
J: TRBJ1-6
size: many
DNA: TGTGCCAGCAGCTTAGCGCGGGCTAATTCACCCCTCCACTTT
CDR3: CASSLARANSPLHF

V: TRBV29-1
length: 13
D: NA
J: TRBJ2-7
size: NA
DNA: TGCAGCGCTACTACACCACCCAAGGACGAGCAGTACTTC
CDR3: CSATTPPKDEQYF

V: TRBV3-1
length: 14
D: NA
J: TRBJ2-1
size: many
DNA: TGTGCCAGCAGCCAATCCCCTGGGCGACCCGAGCAGTTCTTC
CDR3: CASSQSPGRPEQFF

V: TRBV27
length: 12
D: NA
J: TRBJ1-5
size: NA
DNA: TGTGCCAGCAGTTTGGGGGGAGGGCCCCAGCATTTT
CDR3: CASSLGGGPQHF

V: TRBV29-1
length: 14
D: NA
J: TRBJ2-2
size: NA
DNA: TGCAGCGCGCGCCGGGCCAGCCGGACCGGGGAGCTGTTTTTT
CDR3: CSARRASRTGELFF

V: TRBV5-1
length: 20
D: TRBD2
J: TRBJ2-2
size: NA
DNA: TGCGCCAGCAGCTTTTCGAATAGTAAACTAGCGGGAGGAGGCACCGGGGAGCTGTTTTTT
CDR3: CASSFSNSKLAGGGTGELFF

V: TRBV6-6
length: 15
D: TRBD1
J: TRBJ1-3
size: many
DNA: TGTGCCAGCAGACAACAGGGGGCTTGGGGAAACACCATATATTTT
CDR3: CASRQQGAWGNTIYF

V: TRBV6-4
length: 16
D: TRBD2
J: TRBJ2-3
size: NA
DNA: TGTGCCAGCAGTAAAGAACTAGCGGGAGGAACAGATACGCAGTATTTT
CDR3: CASSKELAGGTDTQYF

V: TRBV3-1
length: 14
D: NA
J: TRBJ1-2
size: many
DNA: TGTGCCAGCAGCCACCGCGACAGAGTTTATGGCTACACCTTC
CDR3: CASSHRDRVYGYTF

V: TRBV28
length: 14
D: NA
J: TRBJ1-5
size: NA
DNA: TGTGCCAGCACCACCCCCCCACGCAATCAGCCCCAGCATTTT
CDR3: CASTTPPRNQPQHF

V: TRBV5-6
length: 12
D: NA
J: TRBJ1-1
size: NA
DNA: TGTGCCAGCAGCCCCGGAGACACTGAAGCTTTCTTT
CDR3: CASSPGDTEAFF

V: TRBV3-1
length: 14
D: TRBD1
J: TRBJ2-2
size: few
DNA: TGTGCCAGCAGCCACAGGGGGAGCACCGGGGAGCTGTTTTTT
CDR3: CASSHRGSTGELFF

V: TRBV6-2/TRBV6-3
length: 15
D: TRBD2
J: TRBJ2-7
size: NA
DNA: TGTGCCAGCAGTTACTCGGGACTAGGGGACTACGAGCAGTACTTC
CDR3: CASSYSGLGDYEQYF

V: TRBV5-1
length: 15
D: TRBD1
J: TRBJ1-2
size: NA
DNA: TGCGCCAGCAGTACGGCGGTTGGACAGGGTTATGGCTACACCTTC
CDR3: CASSTAVGQGYGYTF

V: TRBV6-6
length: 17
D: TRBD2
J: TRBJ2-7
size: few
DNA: TGTGCCAGCAGCCCCGGGACTAGCGGGGTTGGGTCCTACGAGCAGTACTTC
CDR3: CASSPGTSGVGSYEQYF

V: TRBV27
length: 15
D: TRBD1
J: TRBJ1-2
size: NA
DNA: TGTGCCAGCAGTAGGGAGACAGGGCCCCGAGATGGCTACACCTTC
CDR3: CASSRETGPRDGYTF

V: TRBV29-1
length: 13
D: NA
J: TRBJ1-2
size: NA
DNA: TGCAGCGTTGAGAGTCAGCGGGGCTATGGCTACACCTTC
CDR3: CSVESQRGYGYTF